A selection of T cell receptor beta chains follows, all from one sample in a study of blood T cell repertoires in COVID-19. The table came from immunoSEQ multiplex PCR; TCRdb's copy has only in-frame clones and leaves some out. The repertoire includes about 150,000 clones, 80% to 90% of them detected once, and about 2.5% sits in the top ten. The material sequenced was peripheral blood. These TCRs come from a man in his fifties or sixties with active COVID-19. CDR3s include the opening cysteine and the closing phenylalanine or tryptophan. The D gene is left open where the match is weak. Size values are once, few and many counts, or a class for expanded clones, and some rows have none.

TRBV20-1,-,TRBD2,TRBJ2-1,TGCAGTGCTAGTATGGCGGGGGGTGTCTACAATGAGCAGTTCTTC,CSASMAGGVYNEQFF
TRBV19,few,TRBD1,TRBJ1-6,TGTGCCAGTGGGACAGGGGTTGATGGGAATTCACCCCTCCACTTT,CASGTGVDGNSPLHF
TRBV5-1,-,TRBD2,TRBJ2-2,TGCGCCAGCAGCGCCAGACTAGCTGACGTCGCCGGGGAGCTGTTTTTT,CASSARLADVAGELFF
TRBV6-5,once,-,TRBJ1-2,TGTGCCAGCAGGCCCCGGGACTTATCCCTCTATGGCTACACCTTC,CASRPRDLSLYGYTF
TRBV7-8,few,-,TRBJ2-6,TGTGCCAGCAGGCAGGCCTCTGGGGCCAACGTCCTGACTTTC,CASRQASGANVLTF
TRBV11-2,few,-,TRBJ1-2,TGTGCCAGCAGCTTAGACAGGGGTTTTGATTCTGGCTACACCTTC,CASSLDRGFDSGYTF
TRBV12-5,-,TRBD2,TRBJ2-6,TGTGCTAGTGGTATAGCGGGGGATACCTCTGGGGCCAACGTCCTGACTTTC,CASGIAGDTSGANVLTF
TRBV5-4,-,-,TRBJ2-1,TGTGCCAGCAGCAGGAGGGTTTCCGTCAATGAGCAGTTCTTC,CASSRRVSVNEQFF
TRBV24-1,-,-,TRBJ1-2,TGTGCCACCAGTGATGGGAGCTATGGCTACACCTTC,CATSDGSYGYTF
TRBV19,-,TRBD1,TRBJ2-2,TGTGCCAGTAACGCTGACAGGGTGGGCGGGGAGCTGTTTTTT,CASNADRVGGELFF
TRBV6-1,-,-,TRBJ2-7,TGTGCCAGCAGTGATCTCGGGGGAGCCTACGAGCAGTACTTC,CASSDLGGAYEQYF
TRBV2,-,-,TRBJ2-5,TGTGCCAGCCAAGAGGGAGTGAAGACCCAGTACTTC,CASQEGVKTQYF
TRBV2,few,TRBD1,TRBJ1-1,TGTGCCAGCAGTGCAACCGGGACAGGGTTAACTGAAGCTTTCTTT,CASSATGTGLTEAFF
TRBV27,few,-,TRBJ2-6,TGTGCCAGCAGTATCTATTCTGGGGCCAACGTCCTGACTTTC,CASSIYSGANVLTF
TRBV24-1,-,TRBD1,TRBJ2-1,TGTGCCACCAGTGATACGACAGGGGGCTCCTACAATGAGCAGTTCTTC,CATSDTTGGSYNEQFF
TRBV19,-,TRBD1,TRBJ2-7,TGTGCCAGTAGTAGCAACCGACAGGGCTCCTACGAGCAGTACTTC,CASSSNRQGSYEQYF